What follows are 27 T cell receptor beta chains derived from one specimen sequenced in a study of lymphopenia after photon versus proton radiotherapy. Assay: immunoSEQ multiplex PCR; the TCRdb copy retains only in-frame clones and omits some. The data show 43,000 or so clones, over 75% seen once. Specimen: peripheral blood, collected from a patient treated with photon-based radiotherapy. These receptors were taken from a middle-aged man with gastric cancer.

This chain connects TRBV5-1 to TRBJ2-5, with a possible D match to TRBD2 (6 bases). V was cut by 6 bases and J by 5 bases, with 17 bases left in between. Germline V lookup: CDR1 SGHRS, CDR2 YFSETQ. The CDR3 loop spans 14 amino acids. The CDR3 DNA reads as TGCGCCAGCACCCGCGGGACGGAGGGGGAGACCCAGTACTTC. Amino acid sequence: CASTRGTEGETQYF.

This clone was found a few times. This chain connects TRBV4-1 to TRBJ2-5, with no clear D. The germline gives CDR1 MGHRA, CDR2 YSYEKL. V shed 0 bases and J shed 7 bases, with 15 bases lying between them. This CDR3 has 15 amino acids. The CDR3 protein is CASSQDPGPGGTQYF. For the CDR3, the DNA is TGCGCCAGCAGCCAAGACCCGGGTCCGGGTGGGACCCAGTACTTC.

Only a few counts were recorded for this clone. This rearrangement joins TRBV5-8 to TRBJ1-5; D call uncertain. V lost 6 bases and J lost 0, with 7 bases in between. The CDR3 has 13 amino acids. The germline CDR1 and CDR2 sequences are SGHTS and YDEGEE. The CDR3 nucleotides are TGTGCCAGCAATTCCGTTAGCAATCAGCCCCAGCATTTT. It yields the protein CASNSVSNQPQHF.

The V and J genes are TRBV5-1 and TRBJ1-3; D perhaps matches TRBD1 (6 bases). CDR3 length: 13 amino acids. V was pared by 4 bases and J by 3 bases, with 8 bases between. Germline loops: CDR1 SGHRS, CDR2 YFSETQ. The DNA of the CDR3 is TGCGCCAGCAGCCCCAGGGGTGGAAACACCATATATTTT. This sequence encodes CASSPRGGNTIYF.

This chain joins TRBV28 and TRBJ2-1; D is possibly TRBD1 (5 bases). In germline, CDR1 is MDHEN, CDR2 SYDVKM. Trimming took 6 bases from V and 0 from J, leaving 12 bases between them. The CDR3 is 15 amino acids. As DNA, the CDR3 is TGTGCCAGCAGCCGACAGATAAGCTCCTACAATGAGCAGTTCTTC. Amino acid sequence: CASSRQISSYNEQFF.

J is TRBJ2-7 and V is TRBV7-3; the D is unclear. The CDR3 covers 15 residues. Germline CDR1 reads SGHTA; CDR2 reads FQGTGA. Deletions cut 4 bases from V and 3 bases from J, with 16 bases between. The DNA for the CDR3 is TGTGCCAGCAGCTCATCGTCGGCGCAGAACTACGAGCAGTACTTC. Encoded protein: CASSSSSAQNYEQYF. The complete variable domain, with remaining parts taken from reference TRBV7-3 and TRBJ2-7, reads GAGVSQTPSNKVTEKGKYVELRCDPISGHTALYWYRQSLGQGPEFLIYFQGTGAADDSGLPNDRFFAVRPEGSVSTLKIQRTERGDSAVYLCASSSSSAQNYEQYFGPGTRLTVT.

This clone was observed a few times. The chain has TRBV7-3 and TRBJ2-3; D unresolved. In germline, CDR1 is SGHTA, CDR2 FQGTGA. V gave up 4 bases and J gave up 9 bases, with 14 bases separating them. The CDR3 totals 13 residues. CDR3 bases: TGTGCCAGCAGCTCCCCTACCCTGGGAACGCAGTATTTT. It is translated as CASSSPTLGTQYF.

The V gene is TRBV19, the J gene TRBJ1-2, with 7 bases matching TRBD1. In germline, CDR1 is LNHDA, CDR2 SQIVND (reference sequence). Trimming cost V 9 bases and J 3 bases; bases outside gene matches: 13. This CDR3 has 15 residues. The chain's CDR3 is CASSTGRRGDYGYTF. CDR3 DNA sequence: TGTGCCAGCTCGACAGGGCGGCGGGGGGACTATGGCTACACCTTC.

There are a few counts of this clone. CDR3 sequence: CASSKNRSSYEQYF. DNA of the CDR3: TGTGCCAGCAGCAAAAATAGGAGCTCCTACGAGCAGTACTTC. V gene TRBV21-1 combines with J gene TRBJ2-7; whether TRBD2, the table's D call, matches the DNA was not checked. TRBV21-1 is designated a pseudogene. The CDR3 spans 14 residues.

This chain uses TRBV30 with TRBJ2-5; D might be TRBD2 (7 bases). Trimming took off 1 base at V and 5 bases at J, with 17 bases between the two ends. This CDR3 spans 15 amino acids. CDR1 and CDR2 (germline): GTSNPN, SVGIG (reference sequence). In DNA form, the CDR3 reads TGTGCCTGGAGTGCCCCTGGGGGGGCGCGGGAGACCCAGTACTTC. This gives the protein CAWSAPGGARETQYF. The whole variable domain, remainder taken from reference TRBV30 and TRBJ2-5, is SQTIHQWPATLVQPVGSPLSLECTVEGTSNPNLYWYRQAAGRGLQLLFYSVGIGQISSEVPQNLSASRPQDRQFILSSKKLLLSDSGFYLCAWSAPGGARETQYFGPGTRLLVL.

This rearrangement joins TRBV5-1 to TRBJ2-3; D may match TRBD1 or TRBD2 (6 bases each). The CDR3 runs to 15 residues. In germline, CDR1 is SGHRS, CDR2 YFSETQ. V was clipped by 0 bases and J by 5 bases, with 13 bases between them. CDR3 residues: CASSLVPRGGDTQYF. DNA of the CDR3: TGCGCCAGCAGCTTGGTGCCCAGGGGAGGAGATACGCAGTATTTT.

A word on this clone: One end of the junction fails to match germline, which may point to a read error. The chain employs TRBV7-2 and TRBJ2-6; TRBD1 is a possible D gene (5 bases). CDR3 length: 15 residues. Germline CDR1 reads SGHTA; CDR2 reads FQGNSA. CDR3 in amino acids: CASSSLLSGANVLTF. The CDR3 region has the DNA TGTGCCAGCAGCTCACTTCTATCTGGGGCCAATGTCCTGACTTTC.

This clone was counted a single time. The chain has TRBV9 and TRBJ1-5, with unresolved D. The CDR3 totals 15 residues. Germline CDR1 is SGDLS and CDR2 is YYNGEE. Trimming left V 4 bases short and J 3 bases short, with 14 bases between. The CDR3 region has the DNA TGTGCCAGCAGCCCTCGAGGAGGCCTCAATCAGCCCCAGCATTTT. Translated: CASSPRGGLNQPQHF.

The gene calls are TRBV9 and TRBJ2-2; D might be TRBD1 (5 bases). The CDR3 is 13 residues long. V was trimmed by 3 bases and J by 6 bases, leaving 9 bases between them. The germline gives CDR1 SGDLS, CDR2 YYNGEE. The CDR3 loop reads CASSEGHSGELFF. CDR3 DNA sequence: TGTGCCAGCAGCGAAGGACATTCCGGGGAGCTGTTTTTT.

A few counts support this clone. The J gene is TRBJ1-6, the V gene TRBV7-9; D call uncertain. The CDR3 has 11 amino acids. Germline V gene data show CDR1 as SEHNR and CDR2 as FQNEAQ (reference sequence). The V end lost 2 bases, the J end lost 7 bases, and 0 bases lay between the germline ends. In nucleotides, the CDR3 is TGTGCCAGCAGCTTAAATTCACCCCTCCACTTT. It codes for CASSLNSPLHF.

V usage is TRBV5-4 and J usage is TRBJ1-2; 9 positions agree with TRBD1. Germline V lookup: CDR1 SGHNT, CDR2 YYREEE (reference sequence). The CDR3 length is 17 residues. With 4 bases clipped from V and 4 bases from J, the junction kept 14 bases outside the gene matches. In nucleotides, the CDR3 is TGTGCCAGCAGCGATACGGACAGGGGCGAGGGACTCTATGGCTACACCTTC. Translated: CASSDTDRGEGLYGYTF.

The chain links TRBV19 to TRBJ1-4, with D possibly being TRBD1 (6 bases). CDR1 and CDR2 (germline): LNHDA, SQIVND (reference sequence). The CDR3 is 15 residues long. The germline V and J ends were trimmed by 5 bases and 4 bases, with 14 bases remaining between them. CDR3 bases: TGTGCCAGTAGTGTAACGGACAGAAATAATGAAAAACTGTTTTTT. Translating it yields CASSVTDRNNEKLFF.

The CDR3 DNA is TGCGCCAGCAGCTTGGGCGACGGGGGTGAAGCTTTCTTT. This translates into CASSLGDGGEAFF. This rearrangement joins TRBV5-1 to TRBJ1-1, with TRBD1 as a possible D gene (5 bases). V was pared by 0 bases and J by 7 bases, with 10 bases between. This CDR3 is 13 amino acids long. Looked up from germline, CDR1 is SGHRS and CDR2 is YFSETQ.

This sequence joins TRBV30 and TRBJ1-2; TRBD1 might be the D (5 bases). V was shortened by 1 base and J by 0 bases, with 9 bases between the two germline ends. Germline values: CDR1 GTSNPN, CDR2 SVGIG (reference sequence). The CDR3 has 14 residues. CDR3 DNA sequence: TGTGCCTGGAGTGGGGGACGGACTAACTATGGCTACACCTTC. Its translation: CAWSGGRTNYGYTF. The whole variable domain, filled in from reference TRBV30 and TRBJ1-2, reads SQTIHQWPATLVQPVGSPLSLECTVEGTSNPNLYWYRQAAGRGLQLLFYSVGIGQISSEVPQNLSASRPQDRQFILSSKKLLLSDSGFYLCAWSGGRTNYGYTFGSGTRLTVV.

J is TRBJ2-4 and V is TRBV4-1, with a possible D match to TRBD1 (5 bases). CDR1 MGHRA and CDR2 YSYEKL come from the germline V gene. The CDR3 covers 17 residues. With 0 bases removed from V and 0 bases from J, the gap between germline ends came to 12 bases. DNA of the CDR3: TGCGCCAGCAGCCAAGAGGACATCTACCTAGCCAAAAACATTCAGTACTTC. Amino acids: CASSQEDIYLAKNIQYF.

CDR3 sequence: CASSVDHPTAEAFF. The CDR3 region has the DNA TGTGCCAGCAGCGTGGACCATCCCACGGCTGAAGCTTTCTTT. The J gene is TRBJ1-1, the V gene TRBV9; D uncertain. The length of the CDR3 is 14 residues. Germline V gene lookup returns CDR1 SGDLS and CDR2 YYNGEE. Trimming stripped 2 bases from V and 6 bases from J, with 14 bases between. Filled out from reference TRBV9 and TRBJ1-1, the complete variable domain reads DSGVTQTPKHLITATGQRVTLRCSPRSGDLSVYWYQQSLDQGLQFLIQYYNGEERAKGNILERFSAQQFPDLHSELNLSSLELGDSALYFCASSVDHPTAEAFFGQGTRLTVV.

The J gene is TRBJ1-5, the V gene TRBV4-3; unclear D gene. Germline V gene data show CDR1 as LGHNA and CDR2 as YSLEER. CDR3 length: 13 amino acids. Trimming pared 4 bases from V and 5 bases from J, leaving 9 bases between. The CDR3 reads CASSPQWDQPQHF. The CDR3 DNA is TGCGCCAGCAGCCCCCAGTGGGATCAGCCCCAGCATTTT.

This clone has only one observation. In nucleotides, the CDR3 is TGTGCCAGCACCCCCGGCACCGGGGAGCTGTTTTTT. Its translation: CASTPGTGELFF. This chain connects TRBV6-5 to TRBJ2-2; no clear D. Germline lookup yields CDR1 MNHEY and CDR2 SVGAGI. Trimming cost V 7 bases and J 4 bases, with 7 bases left between them. This CDR3 is built from 12 residues.

This clone turned up a few times. This chain uses TRBV6-5 with TRBJ2-7; TRBD2 matches at 11 bases. V shed 2 bases, J shed 6 bases, and the junction held 6 bases outside the gene matches. This CDR3 spans 15 amino acids. The V gene's germline CDR1 is MNHEY and CDR2 SVGAGI. CDR3 residues: CASSYDPSGGFEQYF. DNA of the CDR3: TGTGCCAGCAGTTACGACCCTAGCGGGGGGTTCGAGCAGTACTTC.

The chain recombines TRBV10-3 with TRBJ2-7; no reliable D call. Trimming removed 6 bases at V and 2 bases at J, with 5 bases between. Germline CDR1 ENHRY, CDR2 SYGVKD. The CDR3 runs 11 residues. The CDR3 DNA reads TGTGCCATCAGGGAAACCTACGAGCAGTACTTC. Translation gives CAIRETYEQYF.

Notes on this clone: Other nucleotide sequences in the sample specify the same CDR3. The CDR3, as DNA: TGTGCCAGCTCCGGGAACACTGAAGCTTTCTTT. It specifies CASSGNTEAFF. V usage is TRBV7-9 and J usage is TRBJ1-1; no clear D. V lost 8 bases and J 1 base, leaving 5 bases between the germline ends. This CDR3 has 11 amino acids. Per the germline V gene, CDR1 is SEHNR and CDR2 is FQNEAQ (reference sequence).

The chain carries TRBV29-1 and TRBJ2-5; D possibly corresponds to TRBD1 (6 bases). The CDR3 consists of 13 residues. V was trimmed by 5 bases and J by 1 base, leaving 11 bases between them. Germline V lookup: CDR1 SQVTM, CDR2 ANQGSEA. The CDR3 DNA reads TGCAGCGTTCAGGACAGCCTCCAAGAGACCCAGTACTTC. Translated: CSVQDSLQETQYF.